The clone carrying this TCR beta chain was counted ten times or more. Its antigen is unknown. A read error may produce the germline difference seen at one junction end. This entry belongs to a study of response to subunit inactivated influenza vaccine. Study results and caveats: The authors put forward the suggestion that each seasonal influenza vaccination may bring in only a limited number of new T cells.

TCRdb ran MiXCR on the RT-PCR reads and lists one entry per CDR3 protein. Among 590,000 or so distinct CDR3 sequences listed, around 15% were seen once. The germline V gene encodes CDR1 SGHRS and CDR2 YFSETQ. This CDR3 spans 14 amino acids. The rearrangement uses TRBV5-1 and TRBJ2-1; D gene ambiguous. This clonotype was obtained from a man between 50 and 59 years old who received an inactivated influenza vaccine. The sample here was PBMCs from blood, taken around two weeks before vaccination. DNA for the CDR3: TGTGCCAGCAGCTTAGGCGACTCGTACAATGAGCAGTTCTTC. This encodes CASSLGDSYNEQFF.